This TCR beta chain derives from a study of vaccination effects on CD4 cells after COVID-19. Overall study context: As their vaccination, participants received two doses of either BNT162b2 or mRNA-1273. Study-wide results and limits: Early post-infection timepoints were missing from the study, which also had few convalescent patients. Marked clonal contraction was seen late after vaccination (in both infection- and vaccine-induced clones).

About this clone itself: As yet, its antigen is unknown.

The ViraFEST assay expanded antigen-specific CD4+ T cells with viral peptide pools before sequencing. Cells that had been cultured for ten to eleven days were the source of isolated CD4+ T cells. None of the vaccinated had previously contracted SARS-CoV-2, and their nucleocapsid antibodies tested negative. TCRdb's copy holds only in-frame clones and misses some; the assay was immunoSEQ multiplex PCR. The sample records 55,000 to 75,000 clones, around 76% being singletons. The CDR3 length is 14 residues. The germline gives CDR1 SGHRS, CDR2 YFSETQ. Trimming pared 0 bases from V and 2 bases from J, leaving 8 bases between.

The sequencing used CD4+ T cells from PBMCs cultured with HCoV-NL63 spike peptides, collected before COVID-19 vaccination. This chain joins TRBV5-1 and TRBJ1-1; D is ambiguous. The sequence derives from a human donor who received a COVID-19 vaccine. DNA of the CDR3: TGCGCCAGCAGCTTGGAGGTGGGCAACACTGAAGCTTTCTTT. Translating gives CASSLEVGNTEAFF.